A single TCR beta chain is shown here with its context. The antigen remains unidentified. The data were obtained in a study of identical twins. Study results and caveats: Conclusions were drawn cross-sectionally by statistical analysis, without following the same donors. For monozygotic twins, models underestimated out-of-frame TCR alpha sharing. Within cord blood, abundant beta clonotypes carried fewer insertions, but memory repertoires showed no such trend.

Via MiXCR, TCRdb re-called the 5' RACE reads, giving one row per CDR3 protein. This sample yields hundreds of thousands of distinct CDR3 sequences, of which 20% to 25% are seen a single time; 2.9% belongs to the top ten. This sample also belongs to another study, concerning T cells expressing NK-cell markers. That report adds: These clonotypes, the leaders elsewhere, also led the CD3+CD56-NKG2C+ fraction in a few donors.

Sample: CD4+ T cells sorted from blood. The clonotype was recovered from a woman aged 18-35 years in good health.

CDR3 sequence: CASSQEDRDTGELFF. DNA of the CDR3: TGCGCCAGCAGCCAAGAGGACAGGGACACCGGGGAGCTGTTTTTT. The gene calls are TRBV4-3 and TRBJ2-2; 8 nucleotides align to TRBD1. V gave up 0 bases and J gave up 3 bases; unmatched junction bases: 0. The CDR3 contains 15 residues. Germline CDR1 reads LGHNA; CDR2 reads YSLEER.